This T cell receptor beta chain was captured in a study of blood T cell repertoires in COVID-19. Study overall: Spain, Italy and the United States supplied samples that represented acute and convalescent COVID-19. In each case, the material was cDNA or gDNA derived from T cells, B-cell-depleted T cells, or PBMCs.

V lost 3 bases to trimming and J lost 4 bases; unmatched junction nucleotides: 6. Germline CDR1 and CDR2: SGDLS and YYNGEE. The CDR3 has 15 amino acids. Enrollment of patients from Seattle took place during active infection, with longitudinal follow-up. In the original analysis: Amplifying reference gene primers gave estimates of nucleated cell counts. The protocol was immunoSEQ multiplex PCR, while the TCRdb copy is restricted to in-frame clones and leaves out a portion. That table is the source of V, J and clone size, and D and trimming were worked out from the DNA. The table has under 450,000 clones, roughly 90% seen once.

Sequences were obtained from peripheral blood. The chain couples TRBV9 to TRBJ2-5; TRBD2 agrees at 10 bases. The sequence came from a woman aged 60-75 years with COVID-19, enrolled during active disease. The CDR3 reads CASSGITSGVETQYF. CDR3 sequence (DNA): TGTGCCAGCAGCGGCATTACTAGCGGGGTAGAGACCCAGTACTTC.